The source of this T cell receptor (beta chain) is a study of identifying expanded T cells in peripheral blood. The germline V gene has CDR1 MGHDK and CDR2 SYGVNS. The germline V and J ends were trimmed by 8 bases and 4 bases, with 9 bases remaining between them. This CDR3 contains 12 residues. The study's findings and limits: Technical replicates showed around 1.3 changed clones; roughly two weeks about 16.4; four weeks 19.

A word on this clone: Its target is not known.

The repertoire was sequenced with immunoSEQ multiplex PCR; TCRdb's copy has only in-frame clones and lacks some. The profile shows about 130,000 clones, about 88% of them singletons. Sequencing input: blood. This clonotype was obtained from a person aged 18 to 70 in good health. The chain recombines TRBV25-1 with TRBJ1-3; the D is unclear. CDR3 DNA: TGTGCCAGCGGACGGGAAGGAAACACCATATATTTT. It yields the protein CASGREGNTIYF. The variable domain in full, completed from reference TRBV25-1 and TRBJ1-3, reads EADIYQTPRYLVIGTGKKITLECSQTMGHDKMYWYQQDPGMELHLIHYSYGVNSTEKGDLSSESTVSRIRTEHFPLTLESARPSHTSQYLCASGREGNTIYFGEGSWLTVV.